These T cell receptor beta chains were read from a single sample in a study of T cell changes during pregnancy in multiple sclerosis. Clones were read by immunoSEQ multiplex PCR, and TCRdb kept only the in-frame ones, dropping some. The data hold tens of thousands of clones, with 91% observed a single time. The input for sequencing was peripheral blood, taken after pregnancy. These receptors were taken from a female donor in good health, enrolled as a control in a pregnancy study. Both conserved end residues are part of each CDR3. The order of the fields is V gene, D gene, J gene, clone size, CDR3 DNA, CDR3 protein. A D gene is named only where the DNA matches it firmly. Where a row states a size, it is once, few, many or the class of an expanded clone; other rows omit it.

v_gene: TRBV7-9; d_gene: .; j_gene: TRBJ1-3; abundance: .; CDR3nt: TGTGCCAGCAGCTTATACCGGGGGGGCCCCGGAAACACCATATATTTT; CDR3aa: CASSLYRGGPGNTIYF
v_gene: TRBV20-1; d_gene: TRBD1; j_gene: TRBJ1-2; abundance: .; CDR3nt: TGCAGTTCTCGGACAGGGTGGGGCTACACCTTC; CDR3aa: CSSRTGWGYTF
v_gene: TRBV6-4; d_gene: TRBD1; j_gene: TRBJ1-4; abundance: .; CDR3nt: TGTGCCAGCAGACAAGAAAAGGGACAGGGGAATGAAAAACTGTTTTTT; CDR3aa: CASRQEKGQGNEKLFF
v_gene: TRBV7-2; d_gene: .; j_gene: TRBJ2-7; abundance: .; CDR3nt: TGTGCCAGCAGCTTAGCGCTCGGTTCCCCCTACGAGCAGTACTTC; CDR3aa: CASSLALGSPYEQYF
v_gene: TRBV6-5; d_gene: .; j_gene: TRBJ1-1; abundance: .; CDR3nt: TGTGCCAGCAGTCAGGGGAACACTGAAGCTTTCTTT; CDR3aa: CASSQGNTEAFF
v_gene: TRBV29-1; d_gene: .; j_gene: TRBJ2-3; abundance: .; CDR3nt: TGCAGCGTTGTATCGAGCGGGACAGATACGCAGTATTTT; CDR3aa: CSVVSSGTDTQYF
v_gene: TRBV9; d_gene: .; j_gene: TRBJ2-7; abundance: .; CDR3nt: TGTGCCAGCAGCGATGCCAGATCCTACGAGCAGTACTTC; CDR3aa: CASSDARSYEQYF
v_gene: TRBV9; d_gene: .; j_gene: TRBJ2-2; abundance: .; CDR3nt: TGTGCCAGCAGCCCCCAACCCCAGGGAACCGGGGAGCTGTTTTTT; CDR3aa: CASSPQPQGTGELFF
v_gene: TRBV27; d_gene: .; j_gene: TRBJ1-1; abundance: few; CDR3nt: TGTGCCAGCAGCATCACAGGAATGAACACTGAAGCTTTCTTT; CDR3aa: CASSITGMNTEAFF
v_gene: TRBV23-1; d_gene: .; j_gene: TRBJ1-2; abundance: .; CDR3nt: TGCGCCAGCAGTCAATCGGGCGGGGTAGGCTACACCTTC; CDR3aa: CASSQSGGVGYTF
v_gene: TRBV30; d_gene: .; j_gene: TRBJ1-6; abundance: .; CDR3nt: TGTGCCTGGAGCCCCCTGGACCTAGGGGCAAATTCACCCCTCCACTTT; CDR3aa: CAWSPLDLGANSPLHF
v_gene: TRBV27; d_gene: TRBD2; j_gene: TRBJ2-7; abundance: .; CDR3nt: TGTGCCAGCAGTTCGTATGGGGGGGTGTCCTACGAGCAGTACTTC; CDR3aa: CASSSYGGVSYEQYF
v_gene: TRBV7-9; d_gene: TRBD1; j_gene: TRBJ2-4; abundance: .; CDR3nt: TGTGCCAGCAGCTACAGGGGGCCTAAAAACATTCAGTACTTC; CDR3aa: CASSYRGPKNIQYF
v_gene: TRBV15; d_gene: .; j_gene: TRBJ2-1; abundance: .; CDR3nt: TGTGCCACCAGCGGGGAGGACGAAGACAATGAGCAGTTCTTC; CDR3aa: CATSGEDEDNEQFF
v_gene: TRBV30; d_gene: .; j_gene: TRBJ1-5; abundance: .; CDR3nt: TGTGCCTGGAGTATATCCCAGGTTCAGCCCCAGCATTTT; CDR3aa: CAWSISQVQPQHF
v_gene: TRBV4-3; d_gene: .; j_gene: TRBJ1-1; abundance: .; CDR3nt: TGCGCCAGCAGCCAAGTGACGGAGGGGACTGAAGCTTTCTTT; CDR3aa: CASSQVTEGTEAFF
v_gene: TRBV6-5; d_gene: TRBD1; j_gene: TRBJ1-5; abundance: .; CDR3nt: TGTGCCAGCAGTTACTCGAGACAGGGGTTGCAGCCCCAGCATTTT; CDR3aa: CASSYSRQGLQPQHF
v_gene: TRBV28; d_gene: .; j_gene: TRBJ1-6; abundance: .; CDR3nt: TGTGCCAGCAGAGTAACAGGACGGAATTCACCCCTCCACTTT; CDR3aa: CASRVTGRNSPLHF
v_gene: TRBV2; d_gene: .; j_gene: TRBJ2-2; abundance: .; CDR3nt: TGTGCCAGCAGAATCTTAGAGACCGGGGAGCTGTTTTTT; CDR3aa: CASRILETGELFF
v_gene: TRBV5-6; d_gene: TRBD1; j_gene: TRBJ2-7; abundance: .; CDR3nt: TGTGCCAGCAGCCGCTGGGACAGGGCGACCTACGAGCAGTACTTC; CDR3aa: CASSRWDRATYEQYF
v_gene: TRBV11-1; d_gene: TRBD1; j_gene: TRBJ1-3; abundance: .; CDR3nt: TGTGCCAGCAGCTCATCATGGACAGGGAAGGCTGGAAACACCATATATTTT; CDR3aa: CASSSSWTGKAGNTIYF
v_gene: TRBV6-5; d_gene: .; j_gene: TRBJ2-2; abundance: .; CDR3nt: TGTGCCAGCAGTTTAGACGGGACACGGGACACCGGGGAGCTGTTTTTT; CDR3aa: CASSLDGTRDTGELFF
v_gene: TRBV6-5; d_gene: .; j_gene: TRBJ1-4; abundance: .; CDR3nt: TGTGCCAGCAGGCAGGGGTTAACTAATGAAAAACTGTTTTTT; CDR3aa: CASRQGLTNEKLFF
v_gene: TRBV2; d_gene: .; j_gene: TRBJ1-5; abundance: .; CDR3nt: TGTGCCAGCAGTGAGTTGAGTGGCAATCAGCCCCAGCATTTT; CDR3aa: CASSELSGNQPQHF
v_gene: TRBV10-3; d_gene: .; j_gene: TRBJ2-1; abundance: .; CDR3nt: TGTGCCATCAGTGAGTCGCCCGCGGGCCCCTACAATGAGCAGTTCTTC; CDR3aa: CAISESPAGPYNEQFF